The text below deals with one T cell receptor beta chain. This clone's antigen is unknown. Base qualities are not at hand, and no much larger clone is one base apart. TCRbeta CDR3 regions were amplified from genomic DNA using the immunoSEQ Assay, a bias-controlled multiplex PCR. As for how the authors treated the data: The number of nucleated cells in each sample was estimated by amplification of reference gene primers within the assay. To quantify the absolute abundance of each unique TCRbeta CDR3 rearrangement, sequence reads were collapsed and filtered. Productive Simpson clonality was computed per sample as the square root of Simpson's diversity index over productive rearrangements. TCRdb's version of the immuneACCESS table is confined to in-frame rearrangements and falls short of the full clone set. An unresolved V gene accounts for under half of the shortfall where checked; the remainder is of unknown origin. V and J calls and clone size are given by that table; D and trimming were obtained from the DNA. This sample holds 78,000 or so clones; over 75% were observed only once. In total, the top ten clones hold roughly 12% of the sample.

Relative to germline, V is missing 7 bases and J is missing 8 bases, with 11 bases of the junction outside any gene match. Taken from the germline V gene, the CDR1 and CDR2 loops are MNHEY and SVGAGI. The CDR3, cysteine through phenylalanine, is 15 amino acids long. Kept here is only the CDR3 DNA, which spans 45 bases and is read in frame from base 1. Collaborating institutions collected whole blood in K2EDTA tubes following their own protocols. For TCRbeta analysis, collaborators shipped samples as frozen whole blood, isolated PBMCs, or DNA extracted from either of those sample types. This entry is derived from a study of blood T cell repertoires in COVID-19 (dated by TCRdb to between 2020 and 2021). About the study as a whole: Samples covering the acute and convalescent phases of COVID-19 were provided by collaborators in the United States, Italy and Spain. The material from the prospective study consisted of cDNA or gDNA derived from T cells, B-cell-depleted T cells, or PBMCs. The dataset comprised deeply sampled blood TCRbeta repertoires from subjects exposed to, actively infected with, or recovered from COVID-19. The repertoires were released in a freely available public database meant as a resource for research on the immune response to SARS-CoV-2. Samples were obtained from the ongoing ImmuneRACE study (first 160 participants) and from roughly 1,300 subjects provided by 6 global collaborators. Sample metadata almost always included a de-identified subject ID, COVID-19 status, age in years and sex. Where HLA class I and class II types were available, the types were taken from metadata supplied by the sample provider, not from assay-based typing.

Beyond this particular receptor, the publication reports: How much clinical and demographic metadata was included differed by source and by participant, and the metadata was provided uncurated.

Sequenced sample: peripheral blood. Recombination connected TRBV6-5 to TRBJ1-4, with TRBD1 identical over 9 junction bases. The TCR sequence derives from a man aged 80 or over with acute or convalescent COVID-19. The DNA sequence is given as TGTGCCAGCATTTTTACAGGGGGCCGGGAGGAAAAACTGTTTTTT. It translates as CASIFTGGREEKLFF.